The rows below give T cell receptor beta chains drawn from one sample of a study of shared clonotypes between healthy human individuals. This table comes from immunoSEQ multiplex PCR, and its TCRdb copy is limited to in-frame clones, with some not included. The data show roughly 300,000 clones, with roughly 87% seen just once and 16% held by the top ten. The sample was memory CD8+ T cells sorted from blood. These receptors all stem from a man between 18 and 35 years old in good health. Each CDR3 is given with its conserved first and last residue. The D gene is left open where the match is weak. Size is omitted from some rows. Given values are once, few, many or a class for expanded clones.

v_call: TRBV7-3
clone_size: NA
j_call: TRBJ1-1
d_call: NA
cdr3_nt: TGTGCCAGCAGCTTAGGTGGGGGATTGAACACTGAAGCTTTCTTT
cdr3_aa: CASSLGGGLNTEAFF

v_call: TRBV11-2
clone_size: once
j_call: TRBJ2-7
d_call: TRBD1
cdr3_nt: TGTGCCAGCAGCTTACCCGGGACAGGGCTCTACGAGCAGTACTTC
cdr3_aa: CASSLPGTGLYEQYF

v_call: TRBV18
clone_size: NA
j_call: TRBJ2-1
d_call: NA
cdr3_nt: TGTGCCAGCTCACCACCTACTCGAGCGGGGCAGTTCTTC
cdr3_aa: CASSPPTRAGQFF

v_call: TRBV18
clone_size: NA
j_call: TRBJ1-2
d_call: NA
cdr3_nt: TGTGCCAGCTCACCTCGGAGGGGAAGACCATCCTTTAACTATGGCTACACCTTC
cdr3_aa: CASSPRRGRPSFNYGYTF

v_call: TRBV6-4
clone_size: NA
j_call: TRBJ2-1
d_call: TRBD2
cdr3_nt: TGTGCCAGCAGTGAACTAGCGGGGGGAAAAAATGAGCAGTTCTTC
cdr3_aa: CASSELAGGKNEQFF

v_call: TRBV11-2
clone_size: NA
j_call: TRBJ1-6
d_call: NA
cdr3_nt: TGTGCCAGCAGCTTTCTAGTACGTGGTTATAATTCACCCCTCCACTTT
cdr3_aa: CASSFLVRGYNSPLHF

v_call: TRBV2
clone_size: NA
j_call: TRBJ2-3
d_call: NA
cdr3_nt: TGTGCCAGCAGGAGAAAACGGAGAGGGGCAGATACGCAGTATTTT
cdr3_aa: CASRRKRRGADTQYF

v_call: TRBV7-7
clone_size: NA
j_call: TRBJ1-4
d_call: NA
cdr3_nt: TGTGCTAGCAGCTTAGGACAGTATGAAAAACTGTTTTTT
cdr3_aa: CASSLGQYEKLFF

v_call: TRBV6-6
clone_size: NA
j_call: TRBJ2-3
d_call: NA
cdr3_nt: TGTGCCAGCAGTTACGTTGATAGCACAGATACGCAGTATTTT
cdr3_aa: CASSYVDSTDTQYF

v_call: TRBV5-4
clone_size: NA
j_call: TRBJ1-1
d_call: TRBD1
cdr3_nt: TGTGCCAGCAGCTTGAATGGACAGGGTTCAGCTTTCTTT
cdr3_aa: CASSLNGQGSAFF

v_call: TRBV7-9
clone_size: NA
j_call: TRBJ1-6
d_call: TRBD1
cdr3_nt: TGTGCCAGCAGTAAAGTAGGGGGCTATTCACCCCTCCACTTT
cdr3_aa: CASSKVGGYSPLHF

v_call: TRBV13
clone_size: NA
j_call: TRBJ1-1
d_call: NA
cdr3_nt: TGTGCCAGCCTTTGGGGGGCCACCAACACTGAAGCTTTCTTT
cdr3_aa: CASLWGATNTEAFF

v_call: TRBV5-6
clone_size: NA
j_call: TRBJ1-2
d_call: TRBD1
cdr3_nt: TGTGCCAGCAGTTGGACAGGCTCTAACTATGGCTACACCTTC
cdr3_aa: CASSWTGSNYGYTF

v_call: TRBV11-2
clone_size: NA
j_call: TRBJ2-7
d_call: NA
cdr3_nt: TGTGCCAGCAGCCCTACCCCCGGGGGTCAACCCTACGAGCAGTACTTC
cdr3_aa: CASSPTPGGQPYEQYF

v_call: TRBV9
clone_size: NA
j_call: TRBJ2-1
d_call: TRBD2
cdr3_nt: TGTGCCAGCAGCGTAGTAGCGGGGGGAGCCTACAATGAGCAGTTCTTC
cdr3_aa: CASSVVAGGAYNEQFF

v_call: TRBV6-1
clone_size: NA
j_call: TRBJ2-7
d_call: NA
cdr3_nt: TGTGCCAGCACCCCAGGGGAGACCTACGAGCAGTACTTC
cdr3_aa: CASTPGETYEQYF

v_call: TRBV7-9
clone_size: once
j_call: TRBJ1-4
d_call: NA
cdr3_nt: TGTGCCAGCAGCCCTTGGACGGTGGGGGAACTGTTTTTT
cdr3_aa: CASSPWTVGELFF

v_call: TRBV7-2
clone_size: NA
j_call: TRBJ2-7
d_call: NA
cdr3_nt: TGTGCCAGCAGCTTAGCATACGGATCTGACGAGCAGTACTTC
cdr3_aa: CASSLAYGSDEQYF

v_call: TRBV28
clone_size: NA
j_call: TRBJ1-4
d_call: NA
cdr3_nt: TGTGCCAGCAGTTTGCTCAGGGCGCGGCATTATGAAAAACTGTTTTTT
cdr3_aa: CASSLLRARHYEKLFF

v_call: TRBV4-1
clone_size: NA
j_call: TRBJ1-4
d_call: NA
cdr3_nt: TGCGCCAGCAGCCAAGGGTTCGGAGTGGAACTGTTTTTT
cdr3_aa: CASSQGFGVELFF

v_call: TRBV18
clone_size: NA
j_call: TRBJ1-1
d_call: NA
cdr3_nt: TGTGCCAGCTCACCGCTTGCAGGGAACACTGAAGCTTTCTTT
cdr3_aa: CASSPLAGNTEAFF

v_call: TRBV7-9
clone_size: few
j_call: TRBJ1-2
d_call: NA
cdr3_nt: TGTGCCAGCAGCCAAGCCAGTGGTTCTAACTATGGCTACACCTTC
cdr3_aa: CASSQASGSNYGYTF

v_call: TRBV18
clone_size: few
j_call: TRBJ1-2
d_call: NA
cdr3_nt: TGTGCCAGCTCGCCATGGGAGTACAGCCCGAACTATGGCTACACCTTC
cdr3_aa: CASSPWEYSPNYGYTF

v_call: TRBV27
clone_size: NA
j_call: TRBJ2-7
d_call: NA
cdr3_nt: TGTGCCAGCACCCACCTGCAGGGAGGCGAGCAGTACTTC
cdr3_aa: CASTHLQGGEQYF

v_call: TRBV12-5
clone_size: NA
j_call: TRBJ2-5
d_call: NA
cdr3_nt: TGTGCTAGTGGTTTGGGGCTAGCTGAAGAGACCCAGTACTTC
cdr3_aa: CASGLGLAEETQYF

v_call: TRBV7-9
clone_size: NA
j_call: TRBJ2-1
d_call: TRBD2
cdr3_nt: TGTGCCAGCAGCTTAAGTAGCGGGCCTGAGCAGTTCTTC
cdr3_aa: CASSLSSGPEQFF

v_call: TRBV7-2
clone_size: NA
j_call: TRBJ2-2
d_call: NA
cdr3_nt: TGTGCCAGCAGCTTATTTCAGGGGAGTGGCGGGGAGCTGTTTTTT
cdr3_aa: CASSLFQGSGGELFF

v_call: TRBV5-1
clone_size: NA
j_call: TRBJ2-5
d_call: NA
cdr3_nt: TGCGCCAGCAGTCCGTACCAAGAGACCCAGTACTTC
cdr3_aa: CASSPYQETQYF

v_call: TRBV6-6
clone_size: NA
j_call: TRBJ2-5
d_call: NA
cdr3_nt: TGTGCCAGCAGTTACATAGCGGAGGGGGAAGAGACCCAGTACTTC
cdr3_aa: CASSYIAEGEETQYF

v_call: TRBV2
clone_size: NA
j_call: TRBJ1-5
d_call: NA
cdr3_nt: TGTGCCAGCAGTGTTACCCCGTACAATCAGCCCCAGCATTTT
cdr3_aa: CASSVTPYNQPQHF

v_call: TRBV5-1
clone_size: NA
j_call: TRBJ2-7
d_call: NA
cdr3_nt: TGCGCCAGCAGCTCCGGGGTATTAGGCTCCTACGAGCAGTACTTC
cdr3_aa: CASSSGVLGSYEQYF

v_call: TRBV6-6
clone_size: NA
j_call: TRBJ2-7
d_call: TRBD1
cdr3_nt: TGTGCCAGCAGACGACAGGGTGCCTACGAGCAGTACTTC
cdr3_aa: CASRRQGAYEQYF

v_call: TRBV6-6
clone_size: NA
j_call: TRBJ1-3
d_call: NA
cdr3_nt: TGTGCCAGCAGTTACTTCACAGGGTGGGAAAACACCATATATTTT
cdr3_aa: CASSYFTGWENTIYF

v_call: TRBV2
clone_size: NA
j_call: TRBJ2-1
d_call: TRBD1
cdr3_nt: TGTGCCAGCAGTGAGGGACAGGCCTACAATGAGCAGTTCTTC
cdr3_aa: CASSEGQAYNEQFF

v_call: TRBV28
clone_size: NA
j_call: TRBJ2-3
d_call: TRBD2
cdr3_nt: TGTGCCAGCCAACTCTGGACTAGCGGGGTTAGCACAGATACGCAGTATTTT
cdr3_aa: CASQLWTSGVSTDTQYF

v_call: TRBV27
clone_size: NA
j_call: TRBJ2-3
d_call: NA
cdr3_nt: TGTGCCAGCAGTCTAGGACTACCGGGAGATACGCAGTATTTT
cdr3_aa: CASSLGLPGDTQYF

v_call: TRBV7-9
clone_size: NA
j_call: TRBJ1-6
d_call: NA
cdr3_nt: TGTGCCAGCAGCGAGTACAGAAATAAGGGTTCACCCCTCCACTTT
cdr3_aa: CASSEYRNKGSPLHF

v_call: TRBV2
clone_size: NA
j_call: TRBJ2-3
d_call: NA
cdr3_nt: TGTGCCAGCAGTGAAGCAACTAGCCCCACAGATACGCAGTATTTT
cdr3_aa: CASSEATSPTDTQYF

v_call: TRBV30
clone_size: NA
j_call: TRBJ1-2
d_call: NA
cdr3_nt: TGTGCCTGGCCCCCGGACAGAAACTATGGCTACACCTTC
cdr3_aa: CAWPPDRNYGYTF

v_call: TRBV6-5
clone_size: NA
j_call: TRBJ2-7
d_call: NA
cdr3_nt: TGTGCCAGCAGTTACGGGGGTTTCAACGAGCAGTACTTC
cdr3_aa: CASSYGGFNEQYF

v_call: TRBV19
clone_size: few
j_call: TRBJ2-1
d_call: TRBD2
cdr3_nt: TGTGCCAGTAGTATACGGAGCGGGGGGGCCTACAATGAGCAGTTCTTC
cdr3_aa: CASSIRSGGAYNEQFF

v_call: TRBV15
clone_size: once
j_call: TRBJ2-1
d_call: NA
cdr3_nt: TGTGCAACCGGGGGCGCTTCCTACAATGAGCAGTTCTTC
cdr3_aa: CATGGASYNEQFF

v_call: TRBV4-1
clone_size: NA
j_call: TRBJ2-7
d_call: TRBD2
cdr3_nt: TGCGCCAGCAGCCAGCGACTAGCGGGGTACGAGCAGTACTTC
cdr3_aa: CASSQRLAGYEQYF

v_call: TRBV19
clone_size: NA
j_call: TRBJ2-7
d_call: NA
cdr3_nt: TGTGCCAGTAGTCGGCTGCCGGGGGTTACCTACGAGCAGTACTTC
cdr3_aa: CASSRLPGVTYEQYF

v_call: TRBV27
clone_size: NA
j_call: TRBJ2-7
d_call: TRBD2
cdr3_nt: TGTGCCAGCAGTCTCCGGTGGAGCGGGGGTAGCTACGAGCAGTACTTC
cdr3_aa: CASSLRWSGGSYEQYF

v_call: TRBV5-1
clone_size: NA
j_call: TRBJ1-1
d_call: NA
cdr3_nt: TGCGCCAGCAGCTTGGACGAAACAGGGATGAACACTGAAGCTTTCTTT
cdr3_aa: CASSLDETGMNTEAFF

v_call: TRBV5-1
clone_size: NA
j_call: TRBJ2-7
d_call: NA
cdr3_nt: TGCGCCAGCAGCCCTGGATACGAGCAGTACTTC
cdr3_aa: CASSPGYEQYF

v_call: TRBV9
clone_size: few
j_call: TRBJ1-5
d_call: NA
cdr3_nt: TGTGCCAGCAGCGTAGCTGGGGGCGAGGGACAGCCCCAGCATTTT
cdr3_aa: CASSVAGGEGQPQHF

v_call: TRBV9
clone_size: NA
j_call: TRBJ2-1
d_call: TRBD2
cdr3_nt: TGTGCCAGCAGCCCAAGACTAGCGGGGGGACCTTCCTACAATGAGCAGTTCTTC
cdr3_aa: CASSPRLAGGPSYNEQFF

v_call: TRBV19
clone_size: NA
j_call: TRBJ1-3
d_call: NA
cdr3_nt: TGTGCCAGCGGACATTGGGGGGCTTATGGAAACACCATATATTTT
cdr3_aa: CASGHWGAYGNTIYF